These 24 T cell receptor beta chains were all obtained from the same sample, sequenced in a study of shared clonotypes between healthy human individuals. Libraries were prepared by immunoSEQ multiplex PCR; TCRdb keeps only in-frame clonotypes and omits some of them. This table holds under 2,500,000 clones, around 95% found once. The source material was naive CD4+ T cells sorted from blood. The subset denotes: CD45RA+ positively selected. These TCRs come from a man younger than 35 in good health.

The count of this clone is one. CDR3 in DNA: TGTGCCAGCATGGACGTGGGTACCCTAGAGACCCAGTACTTC. Its protein product is CASMDVGTLETQYF. The chain is built from TRBV2 and TRBJ2-5, with D hard to call. The ends were cut back, 7 bases at V and 4 bases at J, with 16 bases in the middle. The CDR3 has 14 amino acids. Per germline, CDR1 SNHLY and CDR2 FYNNEI. The whole variable domain, filled in from reference TRBV2 and TRBJ2-5, reads EPEVTQTPSHQVTQMGQEVILRCVPISNHLYFYWYRQILGQKVEFLVSFYNNEISEKSEIFDDQFSVERPDGSNFTLKIRSTKLEDSAMYFCASMDVGTLETQYFGPGTRLLVL.

This chain links TRBV30 with TRBJ2-3; a weak D match, TRBD2 (6 bases). V was pared by 2 bases and J by 4 bases, with 10 bases between. Per germline, CDR1 GTSNPN and CDR2 SVGIG (reference sequence). The CDR3 has 13 amino acids. CDR3 loop: CAWSLTGADTQYF. Written as DNA, the CDR3 is TGTGCCTGGAGTCTTACGGGAGCAGATACGCAGTATTTT. Drawing the rest from reference TRBV30 and TRBJ2-3, the complete variable domain is SQTIHQWPATLVQPVGSPLSLECTVEGTSNPNLYWYRQAAGRGLQLLFYSVGIGQISSEVPQNLSASRPQDRQFILSSKKLLLSDSGFYLCAWSLTGADTQYFGPGTRLTVL.

As to this clone: Other DNA sequences from this sample encode an identical CDR3 as well. The chain links TRBV28 to TRBJ1-5; TRBD1 might be the D (5 bases). The germline V and J ends were trimmed by 2 bases and 7 bases, with 12 bases remaining between them. The CDR3 covers 14 residues. Germline CDR1 reads MDHEN; CDR2 reads SYDVKM. CDR3 bases: TGTGCCAGCAGTTTAGGGGGTTCTGGGCAGCCCCAGCATTTT. Residues: CASSLGGSGQPQHF.

This clone appeared once. CDR3 protein: CASSPQGALSGNTIYF. The CDR3 DNA is TGTGCCAGCTCACCACAGGGGGCTCTCTCTGGAAACACCATATATTTT. The chain carries TRBV18 and TRBJ1-3, with TRBD1 matching 7 bases. CDR3 length: 16 residues. V dropped 1 base and J dropped 0; count of bases not matched to a gene: 3. The germline CDR1 and CDR2 sequences are KGHSH and LQKENI.

This chain links TRBV6-5 with TRBJ2-5; D is ambiguous. Germline lookup yields CDR1 MNHEY and CDR2 SVGAGI. V was trimmed by 2 bases and J by 2 bases, leaving 12 bases between them. This CDR3 has 15 residues. Here the CDR3 reads CASSYTTDKQETQYF. The CDR3 bases are TGTGCCAGCAGTTACACAACTGACAAGCAAGAGACCCAGTACTTC.

This clone was detected once. The chain couples TRBV11-3 to TRBJ2-3, with TRBD2 matching over 7 bases. V trimming: 5 bases; J trimming: 2 bases; junction bases outside the gene matches: 10. The CDR3 spans 16 residues. In germline, CDR1 is SGHNT, CDR2 YENEEA. CDR3: CASSPSWGGLTDTQYF. In DNA, the CDR3 is TGTGCCAGCAGCCCCAGTTGGGGGGGACTCACAGATACGCAGTATTTT.

The chain links TRBV4-1 to TRBJ1-5, with D perhaps TRBD1 (6 bases). The ends were cut back, 0 bases at V and 2 bases at J, with 17 bases in the middle. The CDR3 is made up of 18 amino acids. Germline V gene lookup returns CDR1 MGHRA and CDR2 YSYEKL. The CDR3 region is CASSQDLEAGEGNQPQHF. The CDR3 DNA sequence: TGCGCCAGCAGCCAAGATCTCGAGGCAGGGGAGGGCAATCAGCCCCAGCATTTT.

The V gene is TRBV6-6, the J gene TRBJ1-2, with unresolved D. This CDR3 comprises 12 residues. Per the germline V gene, CDR1 is MNHNY and CDR2 is SVGAGI (reference sequence). Trimming took off 7 bases at V and 2 bases at J, with 8 bases between the two ends. CDR3 region: CASTGVNYGYTF. CDR3 DNA sequence: TGTGCCAGCACGGGAGTGAACTATGGCTACACCTTC.

This chain joins TRBV6-5 and TRBJ1-2; 10 positions match TRBD1. This CDR3 has 14 amino acids. Trimming took 6 bases from V and 8 from J; bases not matched to a gene: 9. CDR1 and CDR2 (germline): MNHEY, SVGAGI. As DNA, the CDR3 is TGTGCCAGCAGGAGGGACAGGGGTGCGGAAGGCTACACCTTC. It translates to CASRRDRGAEGYTF.

Notes on this clone: In the same sample, other DNA sequences code for this CDR3. The chain recombines TRBV2 with TRBJ2-1; possibly TRBD2 for D (5 bases). There are 14 residues in the CDR3. In germline, CDR1 is SNHLY, CDR2 FYNNEI. V was trimmed by 6 bases and J by 0 bases, leaving 9 bases between them. Here the CDR3 reads CASRRESSYNEQFF. The CDR3 region has the DNA TGTGCCAGCAGGAGGGAGAGCTCCTACAATGAGCAGTTCTTC.

The rearrangement links TRBV27 to TRBJ2-2; no clear D gene. Germline V gene lookup returns CDR1 MNHEY and CDR2 SMNVEV (reference sequence). The CDR3 length is 12 residues. V lost 5 bases to trimming and J lost 6 bases, with 7 bases between them. DNA for the CDR3: TGTGCCAGCAGTCTAAACGCCGGGGAGCTGTTTTTT. This translates into CASSLNAGELFF.

As for this clone: The sample contains more than one DNA sequence encoding this CDR3. The chain joins TRBV15 to TRBJ2-5; unclear D gene. CDR1 LNHNV and CDR2 YYDKDF come from the germline V gene (reference sequence). The ends were cut back, 0 bases at V and 1 base at J, with 6 bases in the middle. This CDR3 has 14 amino acids. CDR3 in amino acids: CATSRDPAQETQYF. The CDR3, as DNA: TGTGCCACCAGCAGAGATCCGGCCCAAGAGACCCAGTACTTC.

Concerning this clone: Other nucleotide sequences from this sample produce the same CDR3. The rearrangement links TRBV6-5 to TRBJ1-1, with D perhaps TRBD1 (6 bases). The CDR3 loop spans 14 amino acids. CDR1 and CDR2 (germline): MNHEY, SVGAGI. V shed 6 bases and J shed 0 bases, with 11 bases lying between them. The DNA of the CDR3 is TGTGCCAGCAGACTGGACAGCCTGAACACTGAAGCTTTCTTT. As protein: CASRLDSLNTEAFF.

V gene TRBV6-5 combines with J gene TRBJ2-7, with 8 bases identical to TRBD1. The CDR3 totals 14 residues. Germline V gives CDR1 MNHEY, CDR2 SVGAGI. J gave up 3 bases and V 2 bases, and 3 bases lay outside the gene matches. Written as DNA, the CDR3 is TGTGCCAGCAGTTACGTCAGGGGGCACTACGAGCAGTACTTC. Residues: CASSYVRGHYEQYF.

The V and J genes are TRBV6-1 and TRBJ2-1; 9 bases line up with TRBD2. The CDR3 consists of 13 residues. Germline lookup yields CDR1 MNHNS and CDR2 SASEGT. V lost 8 bases to trimming and J lost 5 bases; unmatched junction nucleotides: 4. CDR3 sequence reads: CASRGGGDNEQFF. CDR3 nucleotide sequence: TGTGCCAGCCGGGGCGGGGGGGACAATGAGCAGTTCTTC.

This clone turned up a few times. This same CDR3 is encoded by further DNA sequences in the sample. The rearrangement links TRBV6-5 to TRBJ2-3; 7 positions match TRBD2. The germline CDR1 and CDR2 sequences are MNHEY and SVGAGI. Trimming removed 0 bases from V and 1 base from J; junction bases left unmatched: 1. This CDR3 is 15 amino acids long. The CDR3 region is CASSYSAGGTDTQYF. CDR3 in DNA: TGTGCCAGCAGTTACTCGGCGGGGGGCACAGATACGCAGTATTTT.

This chain uses TRBV7-2 with TRBJ2-1; TRBD2 aligns across 14 bases. From germline, CDR1 is SGHTA and CDR2 FQGNSA. V was pared by 0 bases and J by 4 bases, with 5 bases of the junction left unmatched. This CDR3 is built from 18 residues. CDR3 DNA sequence: TGTGCCAGCAGCTTAGCGACGACTAGCGGGAGGGGATACAATGAGCAGTTCTTC. This gives the protein CASSLATTSGRGYNEQFF.

J is TRBJ1-6 and V is TRBV2; D gene ambiguous. Germline CDR1 reads SNHLY; CDR2 reads FYNNEI. The V end was cut by 5 bases, the J end by 7 bases, with 15 bases between. This CDR3 region has 15 residues. The chain's CDR3 is CASSKVSGSNSPLHF. In DNA form, the CDR3 reads TGTGCCAGCAGTAAAGTGTCCGGGAGCAATTCACCCCTCCACTTT.

The V call is TRBV10-1, the J call TRBJ2-3, with TRBD2 matching 7 bases. The CDR3 spans 15 residues. Trimming removed 3 bases from V and 1 base from J; junction bases left unmatched: 4. CDR1 and CDR2 from the germline V gene are WNHNN and SYGVQD (reference sequence). The CDR3 DNA follows: TGCGCCAGCAGTGATCGTGCGGGGGGCACAGATACGCAGTATTTT. Translated, it gives CASSDRAGGTDTQYF.

This sequence joins TRBV7-8 and TRBJ2-3, with D unclear. Germline values: CDR1 SGHVS, CDR2 FQNEAQ. The germline V and J ends were trimmed by 5 bases and 0 bases, with 15 bases remaining between them. The CDR3 totals 16 residues. In nucleotides, the CDR3 is TGTGCCAGCAGCCCTTTCGTCGACGTTAGCACAGATACGCAGTATTTT. Protein sequence: CASSPFVDVSTDTQYF.

The V call is TRBV28, the J call TRBJ1-2; the D is unclear. The length of the CDR3 is 13 residues. CDR1 and CDR2 (germline): MDHEN, SYDVKM. V was cut by 3 bases and J by 2 bases, with 7 bases left in between. In nucleotides, the CDR3 is TGTGCCAGCAGTTTTCGGGAGAACTATGGCTACACCTTC. Translated, it gives CASSFRENYGYTF.

CDR3 protein: CASGADIAGYNEQFF. The CDR3 bases are TGTGCCTCAGGGGCGGACATAGCGGGTTACAATGAGCAGTTCTTC. This chain joins TRBV15 and TRBJ2-1; D possibly corresponds to TRBD2 (7 bases). From germline, CDR1 is LNHNV and CDR2 YYDKDF (reference sequence). The CDR3 is made up of 15 amino acids. The V and J ends lost 11 bases and 4 bases respectively, with 21 bases between them.

The CDR3 protein is CASSPGGGGWNEQFF. In nucleotides, the CDR3 is TGTGCCAGCAGCCCCGGGGGCGGAGGGTGGAATGAGCAGTTCTTC. The rearrangement links TRBV2 to TRBJ2-1; D might be TRBD1 or TRBD2, each matching 6 bases. The CDR3 has 15 amino acids. Germline loops: CDR1 SNHLY, CDR2 FYNNEI. The V end was cut by 6 bases, the J end by 7 bases, with 19 bases between.

This clone turned up a few times. The chain has TRBV6-1 and TRBJ2-5, with D uncertain. The ends were cut back, 1 base at V and 1 base at J, with 10 bases in the middle. Germline V gene lookup returns CDR1 MNHNS and CDR2 SASEGT. This CDR3 is built from 15 residues. CDR3 nucleotides: TGTGCCAGCAGTGAAGGCCTGGTCGGCCAAGAGACCCAGTACTTC. It encodes CASSEGLVGQETQYF.